This TCR beta chain originates from a study of human T cells and chemical hapten exposure. General study results and limits: Each of the donors had alopecia, so their immune responses may not resemble those of healthy people. There were significantly more large CDR3 similarity clusters among expanded TCRs than among controls.

Noted time point: patch test 3, about 24 weeks after DPC sensitization. The treatment: therapeutic diphenylcyclopropenone sensitization with weekly scalp DPC. The donor pool consisted of alopecia patients aged 18 to 70 years, considered suitable for DPC. Separate cDNA molecules received unique molecular identifiers, which the library attached to them. TCRdb reprocessed the RACE reads via MiXCR and lists one record per CDR3 protein. The table has more than 95,000 distinct CDR3 sequences, roughly 27% seen once. This clonotype was counted between two and nine times. Its antigen is unidentified. The starting material was whole blood, obtained in connection with sensitization to the hapten diphenylcyclopropenone (DPC). This clonotype was sampled from a man between 40 and 49 years old with alopecia areata. Some clones in this sample may be carry-over from other donors' samples.

The CDR3 is CASSSDRVNTEAFF. The CDR3 bases are TGCGCCAGCAGCAGCGACAGGGTGAACACTGAAGCTTTCTTT. This sequence joins TRBV5-1 and TRBJ1-1, with 7 positions matching TRBD1. CDR1 is SGHRS and CDR2 is YFSETQ in the germline V gene. The ends lost 4 bases at V and 0 bases at J; junction bases unmatched: 3. There are 14 residues in the CDR3.